The present entry profiles one TCR beta chain with its context. Antigen specificity is unknown. The run depth of the assay was deep. Method: immunoSEQ multiplex PCR; TCRdb's copy keeps in-frame clones and lacks some. The repertoire has roughly 570,000 clones, roughly 98% of them found once; the top ten carry approximately 0.3%. These data belong to a study of shared clonotypes between healthy human individuals. Broader study findings: Naive CD4 clonotype sharing across a few donors was 4.5% to 6%. Investigators expected sequencing depth to affect clonotype sharing among donors.

Naive CD8 cells comprised CD45RO-negative, CCR7-positively selected cells, excluding terminally differentiated effector memory CD45RA+ cells. V trimming: 6 bases; J trimming: 4 bases; junction bases outside the gene matches: 9. The CDR3 is 14 residues long. V is TRBV23-1 and J is TRBJ2-7; 7 bases are a match to TRBD1. TRBV23-1 is an open reading frame, and its role is uncertain. The receptor comes from a man younger than 45 in good health. The specimen was naive CD8+ T cells sorted from blood. The CDR3 protein is CASSRTGKAYEQYF. The CDR3 DNA follows: TGCGCCAGCAGCCGGACAGGCAAAGCGTACGAGCAGTACTTC.